This TCR beta chain was retrieved from a study of radiation and T cells in renal cell carcinoma. CDR1 LNHDA and CDR2 SQIVND come from the germline V gene (reference sequence). This CDR3 contains 15 residues. V lost 1 base, J lost 4 bases, and 14 bases lay in between. Using immunoSEQ multiplex PCR, the repertoire was profiled, and TCRdb retains in-frame clones only, with some absent. There are roughly 60,000 clones in the sample; around three quarters occur only once, and roughly 7% lies in the top ten. Noted time point: blood 2 weeks post-SBRT. Stated treatment: 15 Gy SBRT to primary tumor, nephrectomy 4 weeks later. About this clone: Within the sample, other DNA sequences also encode this same CDR3.

The receptor was isolated from a man in his fifties or sixties with renal cell carcinoma. The rearrangement joins TRBV19 to TRBJ2-7; unclear D gene. Sequencing was performed on blood, taken from a patient whose treatment included radiotherapy and nephrectomy. CDR3 sequence (DNA): TGTGCCAGTAGTATAGTACCACAGCCGGCATACGAGCAGTACTTC. Protein product: CASSIVPQPAYEQYF. Full variable domain (outside the CDR3, taken from reference TRBV19 and TRBJ2-7): DGGITQSPKYLFRKEGQNVTLSCEQNLNHDAMYWYRQDPGQGLRLIYYSQIVNDFQKGDIAEGYSVSREKKESFPLTVTSAQKNPTAFYLCASSIVPQPAYEQYFGPGTRLTVT.